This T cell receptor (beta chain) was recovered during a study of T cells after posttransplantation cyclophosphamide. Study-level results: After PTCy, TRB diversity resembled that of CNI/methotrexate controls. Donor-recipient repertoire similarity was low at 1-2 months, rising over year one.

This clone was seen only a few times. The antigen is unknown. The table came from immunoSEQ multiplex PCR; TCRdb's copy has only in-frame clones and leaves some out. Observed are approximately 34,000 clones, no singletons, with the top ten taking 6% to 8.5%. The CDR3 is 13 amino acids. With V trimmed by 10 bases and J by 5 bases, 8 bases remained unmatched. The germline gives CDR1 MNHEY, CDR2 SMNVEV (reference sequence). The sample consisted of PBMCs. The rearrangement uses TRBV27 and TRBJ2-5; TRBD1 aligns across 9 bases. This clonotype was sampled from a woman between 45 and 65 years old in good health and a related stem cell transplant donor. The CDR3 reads CAIGQGNSETQYF. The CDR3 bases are TGTGCCATAGGACAGGGGAATTCTGAGACCCAGTACTTC.